This passage covers 21 T cell receptor beta chains from one sample sequenced in a study of blood T cell repertoires in COVID-19. Measured with immunoSEQ multiplex PCR; TCRdb has only the in-frame clones, and not every one. The top ten hold around 10% of the sample, which has hundreds of thousands of clones, roughly 89% seen once. Sequencing used peripheral blood. The receptors originated from a woman aged 25-40 years with COVID-19, enrolled during active disease.

This clone was seen more than once but under ten times. The chain joins TRBV9 to TRBJ1-1; a weak D match, TRBD1 (6 bases). V lost 0 bases to trimming and J lost 10 bases, with 13 bases between them. Germline CDR1 and CDR2: SGDLS and YYNGEE. The CDR3 spans 13 residues. For the CDR3, the DNA is TGTGCCAGCAGCGTAGACAGGGCAGAGTTAGCTTTCTTT. It is translated as CASSVDRAELAFF.

The rearrangement joins TRBV2 to TRBJ2-5; 11 bases match TRBD2. V lost 6 bases and J lost 1; bases outside the gene matches: 7. Germline assignment: CDR1 SNHLY and CDR2 FYNNEI. CDR3 length: 16 residues. CDR3 protein: CASSGPTSGAQETQYF. CDR3 nucleotide sequence: TGTGCCAGCAGCGGCCCGACTAGCGGGGCCCAAGAGACCCAGTACTTC.

The genes are TRBV5-4 and TRBJ1-6; D remains unclear. V lost 1 base and J lost 10, with 6 bases in between. The V gene's germline CDR1 is SGHNT and CDR2 YYREEE (reference sequence). The CDR3 totals 12 residues. The CDR3 spells CASSLTNSPLHF. The CDR3 nucleotides are TGTGCCAGCAGCTTGACAAACTCACCCCTCCACTTT. Full variable domain (rest looked up from reference TRBV5-4 and TRBJ1-6): ETGVTQSPTHLIKTRGQQVTLRCSSQSGHNTVSWYQQALGQGPQFIFQYYREEENGRGNFPPRFSGLQFPNYSSELNVNALELDDSALYLCASSLTNSPLHFGNGTRLTVT.

This clone was detected only a few times. The rearrangement joins TRBV6-6 to TRBJ1-6; D remains unclear. This CDR3 comprises 17 residues. V lost 5 bases and J lost 0, with 14 bases in between. The germline gives CDR1 MNHNY, CDR2 SVGAGI (reference sequence). DNA for the CDR3: TGTGCCAGCAGTCTCGGGGAGGTGAGCTCCTATAATTCACCCCTCCACTTT. Residues: CASSLGEVSSYNSPLHF.

The V and J genes are TRBV19 and TRBJ2-3; D may be TRBD1 (5 bases). Trimming pared 1 base from V and 1 base from J, leaving 12 bases between. Looked up from germline, CDR1 is LNHDA and CDR2 is SQIVND (reference sequence). This CDR3 region has 16 residues. The CDR3 DNA sequence: TGTGCCAGTAGTATAGCAGGACATTTTGGCACAGATACGCAGTATTTT. Amino acid sequence: CASSIAGHFGTDTQYF.

A remark on this clone: The conserved closing phenylalanine or tryptophan is absent in this CDR3, likely reflecting a read error. No DNA is shown, since the ends of the CDR3 on it are uncertain; the CDR3 is the one TCRdb lists. The chain links TRBV3-1 (or the pseudogene TRBV3-2) to TRBJ1-1; the DNA was not used to check the table's D call, TRBD1. The germline gives CDR1 LGHDT, CDR2 YNNKEL (reference sequence). The CDR3 extends over 11 residues, inclusive of both ends. Here the CDR3 reads CASSQGAFFSG.

This clone has a single count. The chain carries TRBV5-5 and TRBJ1-1; TRBD1 aligns across 9 bases. The CDR3 extends over 14 amino acids. V was pared by 4 bases and J by 7 bases, with 8 bases of the junction left unmatched. CDR1 SGHKS and CDR2 YYEKEE come from the germline V gene (reference sequence). The CDR3 coding sequence is TGTGCCAGCAGCCCCGGGACAGGGAGGAATGAAGCTTTCTTT. Translated: CASSPGTGRNEAFF.

The chain employs TRBV15 and TRBJ1-4; D not resolved. The V end lost 0 bases, the J end lost 8 bases, and 16 bases lay between the germline ends. Germline assignment: CDR1 LNHNV and CDR2 YYDKDF (reference sequence). This CDR3 has 16 amino acids. The chain's CDR3 is CATSRDLGHLSEKLFF. The CDR3 nucleotides read TGTGCCACCAGCAGAGATTTGGGCCACCTCTCCGAAAAACTGTTTTTT.

This clone was seen only once. The gene calls are TRBV28 and TRBJ1-2, with a possible D match to TRBD1 (5 bases). The germline V and J ends were trimmed by 2 bases and 7 bases, with 14 bases remaining between them. Looked up from germline, CDR1 is MDHEN and CDR2 is SYDVKM. The length of the CDR3 is 14 residues. CDR3 residues: CASSLTLGGIGYTF. The DNA for the CDR3 is TGTGCCAGCAGTTTAACCCTCGGGGGAATTGGCTACACCTTC.

The chain has TRBV14 and TRBJ2-7, with 9 nucleotides matching TRBD2. The CDR3 has 17 amino acids. Losses at the gene ends were 0 bases for V and 4 bases for J; bases not matched to a gene: 10. The germline V gene has CDR1 SGHDN and CDR2 FVKESK. CDR3 in amino acids: CASSQEVALAGFYEQYF. The CDR3 DNA reads as TGTGCCAGCAGCCAAGAAGTGGCCCTAGCGGGGTTTTACGAGCAGTACTTC.

The gene calls are TRBV11-2 and TRBJ1-6; the D gene is possibly TRBD1 (6 bases). V was pared by 1 base and J by 6 bases, with 10 bases between. This CDR3 is 15 amino acids long. CDR1 and CDR2 (germline): SGHAT, FQNNGV. CDR3 sequence (DNA): TGTGCCAGCAGCTTAGGGGGGCTCGGTAATTCACCCCTCCACTTT. Protein sequence: CASSLGGLGNSPLHF.

The V call is TRBV7-9, the J call TRBJ1-1; D perhaps matches TRBD1 (5 bases). Trimming left V 3 bases short and J 7 bases short, with 9 bases between. The CDR3 is made up of 12 amino acids. CDR1 is SEHNR, CDR2 FQNEAQ, per germline (reference sequence). CDR3 residues: CASSFGTLEAFF. The CDR3 coding sequence is TGTGCCAGCAGCTTCGGGACTCTTGAAGCTTTCTTT.

This sequence joins TRBV6-5 and TRBJ2-1, with 7 bases fitting TRBD1. CDR1 is MNHEY and CDR2 is SVGAGI in the germline V gene. Germline trimming cut 5 bases from V and 9 bases from J; bases unmatched to any gene: 10. The CDR3 consists of 14 residues. The CDR3 region is CASSPTGTPAEQFF. CDR3 sequence (DNA): TGTGCCAGCAGTCCGACAGGGACCCCCGCTGAGCAGTTCTTC.

The chain couples TRBV29-1 to TRBJ2-3; 11 positions match TRBD1. The J segment lost 2 bases and the V segment lost 6 bases, leaving 10 bases of the junction unmatched. The V gene's germline CDR1 is SQVTM and CDR2 ANQGSEA. CDR3 length equals 16 residues. The CDR3 sequence is CSVTRTGGEFTDTQYF. As DNA, the CDR3 is TGCAGCGTAACCCGGACAGGGGGCGAGTTCACAGATACGCAGTATTTT.

The chain has TRBV11-2 and TRBJ1-4; D remains unclear. The V gene's germline CDR1 is SGHAT and CDR2 FQNNGV. The CDR3 totals 15 residues. V lost 1 base and J lost 1, with 7 bases in between. The CDR3 loop reads CASSLGSGTNEKLFF. The DNA of the CDR3 is TGTGCCAGCAGCTTAGGTAGCGGAACTAATGAAAAACTGTTTTTT. Full variable domain (outside the CDR3, taken from reference TRBV11-2 and TRBJ1-4): EAGVAQSPRYKIIEKRQSVAFWCNPISGHATLYWYQQILGQGPKLLIQFQNNGVVDDSQLPKDRFSAERLKGVDSTLKIQPAKLEDSAVYLCASSLGSGTNEKLFFGSGTQLSVL.

The chain carries TRBV2 and TRBJ1-3, with D possibly matching TRBD1 (6 bases). The length of the CDR3 is 15 residues. The germline V gene has CDR1 SNHLY and CDR2 FYNNEI. Trimming shortened V by 4 bases and J by 0 bases, and 10 bases separated the two germline ends. Here the CDR3 reads CASSATTGSGNTIYF. The CDR3, as DNA: TGTGCCAGCAGTGCCACGACAGGCTCTGGAAACACCATATATTTT. Drawing the rest from reference TRBV2 and TRBJ1-3, the complete variable domain is EPEVTQTPSHQVTQMGQEVILRCVPISNHLYFYWYRQILGQKVEFLVSFYNNEISEKSEIFDDQFSVERPDGSNFTLKIRSTKLEDSAMYFCASSATTGSGNTIYFGEGSWLTVV.

V and J are TRBV6-1 and TRBJ2-7; TRBD2 agrees at 11 bases. V lost 2 bases to trimming and J lost 3 bases; unmatched junction nucleotides: 6. Germline V CDR1 and CDR2: MNHNS, SASEGT. CDR3 length equals 16 residues. CDR3 in DNA: TGTGCCAGCAGTGAACAACTAGCGGGGGCTATCTACGAGCAGTACTTC. Its protein is CASSEQLAGAIYEQYF.

The chain recombines TRBV6-5 with TRBJ2-2; no clear D gene. The CDR3 totals 12 residues. The germline V gene encodes CDR1 MNHEY and CDR2 SVGAGI. V was shortened by 2 bases and J by 5 bases, with 3 bases between the two germline ends. CDR3 in DNA: TGTGCCAGCAGTTACCTGACCGGGGAGCTGTTTTTT. This sequence encodes CASSYLTGELFF.

The J gene is TRBJ2-3, the V gene TRBV29-1; 9 nucleotides agree with TRBD2. This CDR3 has 14 amino acids. Trimming at V came to 7 bases and at J to 5 bases, leaving 10 bases not matched to a gene. Germline V gene sequence: CDR1 SQVTM, CDR2 ANQGSEA. In DNA form, the CDR3 reads TGCAGCGCCCAGACTAGCGGTTTCCTAGATACGCAGTATTTT. Protein product: CSAQTSGFLDTQYF.

The V and J genes are TRBV3-1 (or the pseudogene TRBV3-2) and TRBJ1-2, with a weak D call TRBD1 (6 bases). Trimming pared 6 bases from V and 8 bases from J, leaving 16 bases between. Germline V gene lookup returns CDR1 LGHDT and CDR2 YNNKEL (reference sequence). CDR3 length: 13 amino acids. The CDR3 is CASSPQGSYGYTF. In nucleotides, the CDR3 is TGTGCCAGCAGTCCTCAGGGGTCCTACGGCTACACCTTC.

This chain connects TRBV27 to TRBJ2-3; perhaps TRBD2 as D (6 bases). The germline CDR1 and CDR2 sequences are MNHEY and SMNVEV (reference sequence). This CDR3 spans 14 amino acids. Trimming shortened V by 4 bases and J by 4 bases, and 12 bases separated the two germline ends. The CDR3 sequence: CASSSLGGPDTQYF. Here the CDR3 DNA reads TGTGCCAGCAGTTCATTGGGGGGACCAGATACGCAGTATTTT.